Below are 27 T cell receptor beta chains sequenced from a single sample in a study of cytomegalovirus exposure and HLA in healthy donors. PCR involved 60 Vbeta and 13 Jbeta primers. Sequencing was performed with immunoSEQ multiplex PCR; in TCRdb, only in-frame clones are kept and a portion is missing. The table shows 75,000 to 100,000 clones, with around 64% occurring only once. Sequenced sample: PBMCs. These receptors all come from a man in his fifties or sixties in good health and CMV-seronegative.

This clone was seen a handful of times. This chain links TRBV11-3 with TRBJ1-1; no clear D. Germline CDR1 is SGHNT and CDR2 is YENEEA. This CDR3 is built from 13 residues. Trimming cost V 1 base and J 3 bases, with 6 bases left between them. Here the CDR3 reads CASSLGLDTEAFF. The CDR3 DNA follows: TGTGCCAGCAGCTTAGGCTTAGACACTGAAGCTTTCTTT.

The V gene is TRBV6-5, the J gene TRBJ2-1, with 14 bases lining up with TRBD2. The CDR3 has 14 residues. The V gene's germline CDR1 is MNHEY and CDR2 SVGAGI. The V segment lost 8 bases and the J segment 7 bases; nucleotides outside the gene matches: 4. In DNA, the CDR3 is TGTGCCAGCTGGGGACTAGCGGGAGTAAATGAGCAGTTCTTC. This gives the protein CASWGLAGVNEQFF.

The CDR3 region is CASSLETRPSYNEQFF. CDR3 DNA: TGTGCCAGCAGTTTGGAGACTAGACCTAGCTACAATGAGCAGTTCTTC. This chain links TRBV27 with TRBJ2-1, with a possible D match to TRBD2 (6 bases). From germline, CDR1 is MNHEY and CDR2 SMNVEV (reference sequence). V was shortened by 3 bases and J by 3 bases, with 15 bases between the two germline ends. The CDR3 spans 16 residues.

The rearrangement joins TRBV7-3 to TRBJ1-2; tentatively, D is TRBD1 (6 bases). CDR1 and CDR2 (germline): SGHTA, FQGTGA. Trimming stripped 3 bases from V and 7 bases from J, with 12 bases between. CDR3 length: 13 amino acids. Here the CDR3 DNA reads TGTGCCAGCAGCTTGTCCGTACAGGGTGGCTACACCTTC. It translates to CASSLSVQGGYTF.

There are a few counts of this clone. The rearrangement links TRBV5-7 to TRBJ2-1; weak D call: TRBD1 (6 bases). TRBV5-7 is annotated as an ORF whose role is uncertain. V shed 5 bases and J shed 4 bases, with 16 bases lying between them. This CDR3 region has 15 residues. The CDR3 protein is CASSWAGAIYNEQFF. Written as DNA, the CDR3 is TGTGCCAGCAGTTGGGCAGGGGCGATTTACAATGAGCAGTTCTTC.

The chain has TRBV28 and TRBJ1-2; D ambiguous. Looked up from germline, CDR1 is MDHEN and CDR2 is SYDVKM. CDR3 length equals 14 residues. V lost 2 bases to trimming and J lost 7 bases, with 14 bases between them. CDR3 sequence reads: CASSLLETRGGYTF. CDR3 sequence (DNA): TGTGCCAGCAGTTTACTCGAGACTCGCGGTGGCTACACCTTC.

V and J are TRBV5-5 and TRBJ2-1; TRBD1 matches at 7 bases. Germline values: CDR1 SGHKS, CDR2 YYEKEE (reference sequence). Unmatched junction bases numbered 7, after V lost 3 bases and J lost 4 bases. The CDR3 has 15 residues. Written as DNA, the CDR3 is TGTGCCAGCAGCTCGGCGGCAGGGGGTTACAATGAGCAGTTCTTC. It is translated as CASSSAAGGYNEQFF.

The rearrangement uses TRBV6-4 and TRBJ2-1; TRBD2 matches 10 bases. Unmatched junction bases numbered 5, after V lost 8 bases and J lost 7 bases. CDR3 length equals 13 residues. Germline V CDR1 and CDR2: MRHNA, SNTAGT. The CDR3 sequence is CASGTSANNEQFF. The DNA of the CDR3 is TGTGCCAGCGGGACTAGCGCCAATAATGAGCAGTTCTTC.

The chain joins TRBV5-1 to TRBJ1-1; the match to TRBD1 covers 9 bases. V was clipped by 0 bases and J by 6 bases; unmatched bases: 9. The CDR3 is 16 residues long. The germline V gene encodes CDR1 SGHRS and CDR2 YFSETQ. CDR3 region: CASSLALQGASSEAFF. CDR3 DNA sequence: TGCGCCAGCAGCTTGGCCTTACAGGGGGCATCGTCTGAAGCTTTCTTT.

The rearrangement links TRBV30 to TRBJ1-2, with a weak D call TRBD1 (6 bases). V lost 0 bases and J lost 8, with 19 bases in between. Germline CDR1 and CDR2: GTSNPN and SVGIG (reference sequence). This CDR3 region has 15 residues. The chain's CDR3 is CAWSVLQGGRFGYTF. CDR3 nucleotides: TGTGCCTGGAGTGTCCTACAGGGCGGGCGATTCGGCTACACCTTC.

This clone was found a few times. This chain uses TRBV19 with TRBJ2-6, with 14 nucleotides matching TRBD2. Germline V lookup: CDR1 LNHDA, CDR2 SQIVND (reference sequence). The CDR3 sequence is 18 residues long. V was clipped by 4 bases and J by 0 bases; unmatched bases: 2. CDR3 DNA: TGTGCCAGTAGTAGAGGACTAGCGGGAGGCTCTGGGGCCAACGTCCTGACTTTC. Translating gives CASSRGLAGGSGANVLTF.

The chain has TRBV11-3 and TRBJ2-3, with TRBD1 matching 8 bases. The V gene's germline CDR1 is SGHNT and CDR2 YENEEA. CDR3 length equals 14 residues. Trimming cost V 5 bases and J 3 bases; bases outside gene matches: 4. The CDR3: CASSPWTGTDTQYF. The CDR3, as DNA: TGTGCCAGCAGCCCTTGGACAGGGACAGATACGCAGTATTTT. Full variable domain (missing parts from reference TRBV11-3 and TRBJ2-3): EAGVVQSPRYKIIEKKQPVAFWCNPISGHNTLYWYLQNLGQGPELLIRYENEEAVDDSQLPKDRFSAERLKGVDSTLKIQPAELGDSAVYLCASSPWTGTDTQYFGPGTRLTVL.

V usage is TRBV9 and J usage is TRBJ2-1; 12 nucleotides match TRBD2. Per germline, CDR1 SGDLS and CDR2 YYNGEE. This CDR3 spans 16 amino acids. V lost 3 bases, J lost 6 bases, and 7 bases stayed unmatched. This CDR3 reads CASSGPGLAGINEQFF. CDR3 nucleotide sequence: TGTGCCAGCAGCGGACCGGGACTAGCGGGCATCAATGAGCAGTTCTTC.

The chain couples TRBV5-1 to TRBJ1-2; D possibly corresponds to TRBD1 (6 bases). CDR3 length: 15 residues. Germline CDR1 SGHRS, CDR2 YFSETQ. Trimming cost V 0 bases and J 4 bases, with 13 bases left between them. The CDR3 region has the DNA TGCGCCAGCAGCTTGGGGGCAGGGGTAGCCTATGGCTACACCTTC. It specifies CASSLGAGVAYGYTF.

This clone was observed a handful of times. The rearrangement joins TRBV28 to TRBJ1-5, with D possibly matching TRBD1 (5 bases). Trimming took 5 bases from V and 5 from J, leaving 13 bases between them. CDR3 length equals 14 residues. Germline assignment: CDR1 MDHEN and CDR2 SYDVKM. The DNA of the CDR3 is TGTGCCAGCAGTCCAGGGCTTTTTTATCAGCCCCAGCATTTT. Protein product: CASSPGLFYQPQHF.

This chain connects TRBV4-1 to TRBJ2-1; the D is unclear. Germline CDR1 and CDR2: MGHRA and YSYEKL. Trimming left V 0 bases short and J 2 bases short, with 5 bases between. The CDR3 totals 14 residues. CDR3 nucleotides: TGCGCCAGCAGCCAAGAGCAGACCTACAATGAGCAGTTCTTC. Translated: CASSQEQTYNEQFF.

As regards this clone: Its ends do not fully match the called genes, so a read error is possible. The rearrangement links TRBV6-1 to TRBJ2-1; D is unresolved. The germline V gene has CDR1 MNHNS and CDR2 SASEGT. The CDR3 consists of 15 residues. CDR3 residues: CAGSGTLSSYNEQFF. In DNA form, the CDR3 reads TGTGCCGGCAGTGGTACCCTAAGCTCCTACAATGAGCAGTTCTTC.

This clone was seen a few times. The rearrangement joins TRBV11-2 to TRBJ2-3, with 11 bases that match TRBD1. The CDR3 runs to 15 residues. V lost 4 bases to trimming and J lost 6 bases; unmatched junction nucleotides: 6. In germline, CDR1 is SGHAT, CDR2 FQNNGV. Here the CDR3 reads CASSSGQGASDTQYF. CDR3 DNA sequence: TGTGCCAGCAGCTCAGGACAGGGGGCGAGTGATACGCAGTATTTT.

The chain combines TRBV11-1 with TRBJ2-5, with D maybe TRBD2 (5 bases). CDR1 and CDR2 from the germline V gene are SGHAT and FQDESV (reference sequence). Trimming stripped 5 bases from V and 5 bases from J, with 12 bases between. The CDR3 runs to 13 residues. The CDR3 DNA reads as TGTGCCAGCAGCCCCCGGAGGAGGGAGACCCAGTACTTC. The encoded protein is CASSPRRRETQYF.

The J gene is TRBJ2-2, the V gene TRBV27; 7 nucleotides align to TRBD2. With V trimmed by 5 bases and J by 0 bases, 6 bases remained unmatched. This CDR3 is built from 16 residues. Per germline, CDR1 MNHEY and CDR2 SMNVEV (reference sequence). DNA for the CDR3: TGTGCCAGCAGTCCTCGACTAGCCGCGAACACCGGGGAGCTGTTTTTT. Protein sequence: CASSPRLAANTGELFF.

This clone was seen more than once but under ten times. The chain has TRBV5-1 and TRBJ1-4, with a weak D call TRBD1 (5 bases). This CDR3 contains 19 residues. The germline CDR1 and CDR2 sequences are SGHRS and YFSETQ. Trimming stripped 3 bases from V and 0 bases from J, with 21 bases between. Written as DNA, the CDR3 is TGCGCCAGCAGCTACTTGGGCCCCTGGTGGGACTCAACTAATGAAAAACTGTTTTTT. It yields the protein CASSYLGPWWDSTNEKLFF.

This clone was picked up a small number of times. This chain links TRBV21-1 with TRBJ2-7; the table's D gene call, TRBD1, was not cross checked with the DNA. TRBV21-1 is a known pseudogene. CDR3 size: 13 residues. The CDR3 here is CALARGRSYEQYF. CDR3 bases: TGTGCCCTCGCGAGGGGGCGATCCTACGAGCAGTACTTC.

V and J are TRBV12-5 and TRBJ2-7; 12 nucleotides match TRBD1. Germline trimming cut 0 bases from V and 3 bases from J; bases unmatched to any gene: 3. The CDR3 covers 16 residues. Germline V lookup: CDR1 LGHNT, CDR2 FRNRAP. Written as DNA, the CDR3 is TGTGCTAGTGGTTTGGTGGGACAGGGGGCAATCTACGAGCAGTACTTC. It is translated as CASGLVGQGAIYEQYF. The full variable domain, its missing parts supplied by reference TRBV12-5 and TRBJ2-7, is DARVTQTPRHKVTEMGQEVTMRCQPILGHNTVFWYRQTMMQGLELLAYFRNRAPLDDSGMPKDRFSAEMPDATLATLKIQPSEPRDSAVYFCASGLVGQGAIYEQYFGPGTRLTVT.

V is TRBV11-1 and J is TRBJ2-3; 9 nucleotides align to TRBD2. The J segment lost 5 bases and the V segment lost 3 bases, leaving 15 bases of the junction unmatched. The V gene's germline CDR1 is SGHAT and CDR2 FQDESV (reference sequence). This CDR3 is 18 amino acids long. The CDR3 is CASSFSAGGPKGIDTQYF. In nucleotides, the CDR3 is TGTGCCAGCAGCTTTTCGGCGGGGGGGCCCAAAGGAATAGATACGCAGTATTTT.

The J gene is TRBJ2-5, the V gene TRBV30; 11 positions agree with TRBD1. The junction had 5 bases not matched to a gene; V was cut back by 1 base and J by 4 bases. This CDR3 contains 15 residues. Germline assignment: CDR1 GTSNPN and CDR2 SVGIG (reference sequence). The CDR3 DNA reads TGTGCCTGGAGTGCCCCCGGGACAGGGGGAGAGACCCAGTACTTC. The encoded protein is CAWSAPGTGGETQYF.

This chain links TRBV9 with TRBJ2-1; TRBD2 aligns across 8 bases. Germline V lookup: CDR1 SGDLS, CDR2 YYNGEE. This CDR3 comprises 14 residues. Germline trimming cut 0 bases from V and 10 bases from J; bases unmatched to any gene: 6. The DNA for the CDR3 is TGTGCCAGCAGCGTAGGCTCGGGGGGGAACGAGCAGTTCTTC. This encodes CASSVGSGGNEQFF.

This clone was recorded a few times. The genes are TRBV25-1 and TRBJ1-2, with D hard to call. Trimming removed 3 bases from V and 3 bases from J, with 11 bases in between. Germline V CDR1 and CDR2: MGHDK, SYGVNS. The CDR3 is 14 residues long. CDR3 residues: CASSDTGIDYGYTF. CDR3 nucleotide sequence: TGTGCCAGCAGTGACACGGGTATTGACTATGGCTACACCTTC.